This T cell receptor beta chain was sequenced for a study of blood T cell repertoires in COVID-19. Overall study context: COVID-19 samples from acute and convalescent phases originated in the United States, Italy and Spain. Sample material is recorded as cDNA or gDNA derived from T cells, B-cell-depleted T cells, or PBMCs.

The V gene's germline CDR1 is MNHEY and CDR2 SMNVEV (reference sequence). Trimming at V came to 2 bases and at J to 6 bases, leaving 6 bases not matched to a gene. The CDR3 has 15 amino acids. Original data processing: Estimation of nucleated cell counts was performed using reference gene primer amplification. The repertoire was sequenced with immunoSEQ multiplex PCR; TCRdb's copy has only in-frame clones and lacks some. The D gene and trimming were derived from the DNA, and the V and J assignments and clone size from that table. Counted here are about 100,000 clones, around 84% occurring once; the ten biggest clones make up around 3%.

The origin of this receptor is a man in his forties or fifties with active or convalescent COVID-19. The chain combines TRBV27 with TRBJ2-2, with 7 bases aligning to TRBD1. The sequencing input was peripheral blood. The CDR3 sequence: CASSLRQGFPGELFF. The CDR3 nucleotides read TGTGCCAGCAGTTTACGACAGGGTTTCCCCGGGGAGCTGTTTTTT.